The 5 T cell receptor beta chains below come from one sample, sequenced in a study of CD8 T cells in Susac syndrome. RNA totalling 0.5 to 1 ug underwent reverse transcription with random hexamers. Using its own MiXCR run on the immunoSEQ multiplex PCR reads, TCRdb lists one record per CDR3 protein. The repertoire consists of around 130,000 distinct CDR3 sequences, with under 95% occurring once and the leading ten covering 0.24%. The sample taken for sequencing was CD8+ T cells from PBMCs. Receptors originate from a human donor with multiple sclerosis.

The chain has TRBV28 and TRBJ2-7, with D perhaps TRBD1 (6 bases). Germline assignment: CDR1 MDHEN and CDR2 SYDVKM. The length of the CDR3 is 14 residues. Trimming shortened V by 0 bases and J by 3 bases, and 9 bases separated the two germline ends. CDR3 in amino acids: CASSLWAGDYEQYF. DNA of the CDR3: TGTGCCAGCAGTTTATGGGCAGGGGACTACGAGCAGTACTTC.

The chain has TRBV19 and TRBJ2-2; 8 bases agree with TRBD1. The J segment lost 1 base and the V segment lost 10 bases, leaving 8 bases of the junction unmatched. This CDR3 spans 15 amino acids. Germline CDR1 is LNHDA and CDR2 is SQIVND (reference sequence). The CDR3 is CATLKGTGNTGELFF. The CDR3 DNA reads TGTGCCACCTTAAAGGGGACAGGGAACACCGGGGAGCTGTTTTTT. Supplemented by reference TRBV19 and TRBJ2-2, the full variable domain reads DGGITQSPKYLFRKEGQNVTLSCEQNLNHDAMYWYRQDPGQGLRLIYYSQIVNDFQKGDIAEGYSVSREKKESFPLTVTSAQKNPTAFYLCATLKGTGNTGELFFGEGSRLTVL.

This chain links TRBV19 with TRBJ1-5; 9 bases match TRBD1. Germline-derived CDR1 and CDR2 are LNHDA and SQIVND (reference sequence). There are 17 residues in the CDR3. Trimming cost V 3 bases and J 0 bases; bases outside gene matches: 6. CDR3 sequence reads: CASSMTGGEYSNQPQHF. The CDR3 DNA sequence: TGTGCCAGTAGTATGACAGGGGGTGAATATAGCAATCAGCCCCAGCATTTT. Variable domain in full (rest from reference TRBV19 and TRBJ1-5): DGGITQSPKYLFRKEGQNVTLSCEQNLNHDAMYWYRQDPGQGLRLIYYSQIVNDFQKGDIAEGYSVSREKKESFPLTVTSAQKNPTAFYLCASSMTGGEYSNQPQHFGDGTRLSIL.

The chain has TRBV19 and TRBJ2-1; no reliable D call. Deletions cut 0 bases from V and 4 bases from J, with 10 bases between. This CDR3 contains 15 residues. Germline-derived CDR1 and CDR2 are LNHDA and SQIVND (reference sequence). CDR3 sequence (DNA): TGTGCCAGTAGTATAGATCCCGGTGGGTACAATGAGCAGTTCTTC. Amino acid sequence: CASSIDPGGYNEQFF.

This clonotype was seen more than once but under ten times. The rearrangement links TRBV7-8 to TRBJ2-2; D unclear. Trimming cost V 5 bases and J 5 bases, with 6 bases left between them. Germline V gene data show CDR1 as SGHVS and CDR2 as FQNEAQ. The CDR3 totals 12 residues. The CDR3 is CASSPRTGELFF. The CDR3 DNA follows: TGTGCCAGCAGCCCTCGTACCGGGGAGCTGTTTTTT.